The 3 T cell receptor beta chains below were found in one sample sequenced in a study of cytomegalovirus exposure and HLA in healthy donors. The PCR had 60 Vbeta and 13 Jbeta primers. Here immunoSEQ multiplex PCR was the method, and the copy in TCRdb shows in-frame clones only, minus some. The data contain under 300,000 clones, 80% to 95% of them singletons. Sequenced sample: PBMCs. The receptors shown here come from a girl under 10 years old in good health and CMV-seronegative.

The genes are TRBV7-8 and TRBJ1-3; D call uncertain. Per germline, CDR1 SGHVS and CDR2 FQNEAQ. The V gene lost 8 bases and the J gene lost 4 bases, with 9 bases spanning the gap. The CDR3 runs to 12 residues. CDR3 sequence: CASGSGGNTIYF. The DNA for the CDR3 is TGTGCCAGCGGATCCGGGGGAAACACCATATATTTT.

This clone was found once. The chain has TRBV9 and TRBJ2-3, with 10 bases lining up with TRBD2. V lost 3 bases, J lost 2 bases, and 9 bases stayed unmatched. Germline V lookup: CDR1 SGDLS, CDR2 YYNGEE. The CDR3 is 17 residues long. The CDR3 region has the DNA TGTGCCAGCAGCGGCCCTGATAGCGGGAGGCTCACAGATACGCAGTATTTT. Its translation is CASSGPDSGRLTDTQYF.

This clone was seen just once. The chain employs TRBV2 and TRBJ1-4; 8 bases agree with TRBD1. CDR1 and CDR2 from the germline V gene are SNHLY and FYNNEI. The CDR3 runs 15 residues. V dropped 4 bases and J dropped 7; count of bases not matched to a gene: 8. The CDR3 nucleotides are TGTGCCAGCAGTGGTGGGATACAGGGGGGTGAAAAACTGTTTTTT. Residues: CASSGGIQGGEKLFF.